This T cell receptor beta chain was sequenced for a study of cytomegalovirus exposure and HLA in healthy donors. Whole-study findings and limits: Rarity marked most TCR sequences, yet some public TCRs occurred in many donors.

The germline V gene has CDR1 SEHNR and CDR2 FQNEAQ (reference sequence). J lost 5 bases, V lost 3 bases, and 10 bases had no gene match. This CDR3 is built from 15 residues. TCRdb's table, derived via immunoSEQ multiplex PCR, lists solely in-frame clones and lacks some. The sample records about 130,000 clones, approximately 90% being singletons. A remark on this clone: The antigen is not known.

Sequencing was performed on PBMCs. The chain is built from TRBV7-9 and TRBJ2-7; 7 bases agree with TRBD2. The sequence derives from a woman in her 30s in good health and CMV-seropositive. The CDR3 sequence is CASSLVGGRFDEQYF. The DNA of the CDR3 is TGTGCCAGCAGCTTGGTGGGAGGGAGGTTCGACGAGCAGTACTTC.